The clone carrying this T cell receptor (beta chain) was seen only once. With V trimmed by 0 bases and J by 2 bases, 12 bases remained unmatched. Germline V gene data show CDR1 as SGHNT and CDR2 as YENEEA. This CDR3 has 20 amino acids. The source of the sample is a study of blood T cell repertoires in COVID-19. Study at large: Sites across the United States, Italy and Spain contributed samples from acute and convalescent COVID-19. From T cells, B-cell-depleted T cells, or PBMCs came the material, which was cDNA or gDNA.

In the authors' methods: The assay estimated nucleated cells by amplifying reference gene primers. Sequenced by immunoSEQ multiplex PCR; TCRdb stores in-frame clones only, minus some. V, J and clone size are taken as reported in that table, and D and trimming were inferred from the DNA itself. Of approximately 69,000 clones listed, approximately 83% are singletons. The V and J genes are TRBV11-3 and TRBJ2-2; 10 bases agree with TRBD1. The sequenced sample was peripheral blood. This TCR came from a human donor in a cohort sampled during active COVID-19. Written as DNA, the CDR3 is TGTGCCAGCAGCTTAGATCCTTTTTACGGGACAGGGGACAACACCGGGGAGCTGTTTTTT. Protein: CASSLDPFYGTGDNTGELFF.